The clone carrying this T cell receptor beta chain was seen only once. This specimen comes from a study of blood T cell repertoires in COVID-19. For the study at large: Samples representing acute and convalescent COVID-19 were sourced from the United States, Italy and Spain. PBMCs, B-cell-depleted T cells, or T cells were the source of the cDNA or gDNA that made up the material.

The CDR3 length is 16 residues. CDR1 is MNHNY, CDR2 SVGAGI, per germline (reference sequence). Losses at the gene ends were 5 bases for V and 4 bases for J; bases not matched to a gene: 12. Authors' processing steps: Nucleated cell number was recorded as an estimate derived from reference gene primer amplification. The repertoire was sequenced with immunoSEQ multiplex PCR; TCRdb's copy has only in-frame clones and lacks some. From that table come the V and J calls and clone size; the DNA was used to work out D and trimming. The sample yields about 140,000 clones, 70% to 85% seen once. This receptor was identified in a man aged 60-69 years with active or convalescent COVID-19. This chain links TRBV6-6 with TRBJ1-2; 8 nucleotides align to TRBD1. The sequencing input was peripheral blood. The CDR3 nucleotides are TGTGCCAGCAGTATATCGGACAGGGAAAAGGGCTATGGCTACACCTTC. It codes for CASSISDREKGYGYTF.